These T cell receptor beta chains were read from a single sample in a study of CD8 T cells in Susac syndrome. One entry per CDR3 protein results from TCRdb running MiXCR on the immunoSEQ multiplex PCR reads. The sample consists of 150,000 to 250,000 distinct CDR3 sequences, about 95% of them appearing once. The material sequenced was CD4+ T cells from PBMCs. The receptors were sampled from a human donor with multiple sclerosis. CDR3s include the opening cysteine and the closing phenylalanine or tryptophan. D genes are given only for firm matches. Size is omitted from some rows. Given values are once, few, many or a class for expanded clones.

j_call clone_size d_call cdr3_length v_call cdr3_aa cdr3_nt
TRBJ2-7 NA NA 10 TRBV20-1 CSARDYEQYF TGCAGTGCTAGAGACTACGAGCAGTACTTC
TRBJ1-1 NA NA 13 TRBV7-2 CASSLDPDAEAFF TGTGCCAGCAGCTTAGATCCGGACGCTGAAGCTTTCTTT
TRBJ2-3 NA TRBD2 14 TRBV25-1 CASSGGGAIRTQYF TGTGCCAGCTCAGGCGGGGGGGCTATACGTACGCAGTATTTT
TRBJ2-7 once TRBD1 13 TRBV15 CATSGNRGSEQYF TGTGCCACCAGCGGAAACAGGGGTAGCGAGCAGTACTTC
TRBJ1-1 NA NA 12 TRBV30 CAWSKVDTEAFF TGTGCCTGGAGTAAAGTAGACACTGAAGCTTTCTTT
TRBJ2-3 NA NA 15 TRBV29-1 CSLGKGASSTDTQYF TGCAGCCTGGGAAAAGGGGCCTCGAGCACAGATACGCAGTATTTT
TRBJ2-7 NA TRBD2 16 TRBV4-1 CASSSRTGGSFYEQYF TGCGCCAGCAGCTCTCGGACGGGAGGGTCGTTCTACGAGCAGTACTTC
TRBJ2-1 NA NA 12 TRBV7-9 CASSPANNEQFF TGTGCCAGCAGCCCGGCTAACAATGAGCAGTTCTTC
TRBJ2-7 NA TRBD2 14 TRBV7-2 CASSFAGGSYEQYF TGTGCCAGCAGCTTTGCGGGAGGGTCCTACGAGCAGTACTTC
TRBJ2-7 NA NA 15 TRBV20-1 CSATSLGLSLREQYF TGCAGTGCCACCTCCCTTGGGCTTAGCCTACGCGAGCAGTACTTC
TRBJ2-2 NA NA 14 TRBV19 CASRAGRDDGELFF TGTGCCAGTAGGGCTGGAAGGGATGACGGGGAGCTGTTTTTT
TRBJ2-3 once NA 13 TRBV19 CASSSLNTDTQYF TGTGCCAGTAGTAGTCTAAACACAGATACGCAGTATTTT
TRBJ1-1 NA NA 15 TRBV30 CAWSVLDSENTEAFF TGTGCCTGGAGTGTACTCGACAGCGAGAACACTGAAGCTTTCTTT
TRBJ2-1 NA NA 16 TRBV4-2 CASSQGGRGVYNEQFF TGTGCCAGCAGCCAAGGCGGCAGGGGAGTCTACAATGAGCAGTTCTTC
TRBJ2-1 NA NA 13 TRBV30 CAWTSRGLDEQFF TGTGCCTGGACCTCTAGGGGTCTGGATGAGCAGTTCTTC
TRBJ1-2 NA NA 12 TRBV29-1 CSGGERGHGYTF TGCAGCGGGGGAGAAAGAGGACATGGCTACACCTTC
TRBJ2-1 NA TRBD2 23 TRBV7-1 CASSTRLAGGRAELRRSYNEQFF TGTGCCAGCAGCACGCGACTAGCGGGAGGGCGGGCGGAGCTTCGAAGATCCTACAATGAGCAGTTCTTC
TRBJ2-3 once TRBD2 16 TRBV7-2 CASSFAGGGLTDTQYF TGTGCCAGCAGCTTTGCGGGGGGTGGACTCACAGATACGCAGTATTTT
TRBJ2-1 once TRBD1 13 TRBV5-1 CASSTGQMNEQFF TGCGCCAGCAGCACGGGACAGATGAATGAGCAGTTCTTC
TRBJ2-7 NA NA 16 TRBV5-1 CASSLRLGTVSNEQYF TGCGCCAGCAGCTTGAGGTTGGGAACGGTTTCGAACGAGCAGTACTTC
TRBJ1-1 NA NA 11 TRBV3-1 CASSQDNGAFF TGTGCCAGCAGCCAAGACAATGGAGCTTTCTTT
TRBJ2-7 NA TRBD2 14 TRBV9 CASSVASGGYEQYF TGTGCCAGCAGCGTAGCCAGCGGGGGATACGAGCAGTACTTC
TRBJ2-1 NA NA 17 TRBV6-1 CASSGRTLQQTYNEQFF TGTGCCAGCAGCGGGCGGACCCTTCAGCAGACCTACAATGAGCAGTTCTTC
TRBJ1-5 NA NA 13 TRBV7-3 CASSLEANQPQHF TGTGCCAGCAGCTTAGAGGCCAATCAGCCCCAGCATTTT
TRBJ2-5 NA NA 12 TRBV20-1 CSAPGYQETQYF TGCAGTGCTCCGGGGTACCAAGAGACCCAGTACTTC
TRBJ2-1 NA NA 13 TRBV24-1 CATSDPGLSRQFF TGTGCCACCAGTGACCCAGGACTCTCCAGGCAGTTCTTC
TRBJ2-7 NA TRBD2 17 TRBV9 CASSVGERTSRSYEQYF TGTGCCAGCAGCGTAGGGGAGCGGACTAGCAGATCCTACGAGCAGTACTTC